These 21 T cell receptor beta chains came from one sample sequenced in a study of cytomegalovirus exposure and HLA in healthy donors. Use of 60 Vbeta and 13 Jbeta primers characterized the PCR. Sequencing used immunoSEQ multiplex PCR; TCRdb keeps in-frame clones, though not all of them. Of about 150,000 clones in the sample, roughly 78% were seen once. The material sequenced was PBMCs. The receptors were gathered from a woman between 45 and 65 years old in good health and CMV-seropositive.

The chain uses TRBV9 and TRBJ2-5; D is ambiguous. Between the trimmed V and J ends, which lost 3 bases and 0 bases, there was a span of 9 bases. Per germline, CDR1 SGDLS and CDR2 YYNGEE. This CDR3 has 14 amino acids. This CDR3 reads CASSAGSYQETQYF. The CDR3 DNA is TGTGCCAGCAGCGCAGGTTCGTACCAAGAGACCCAGTACTTC.

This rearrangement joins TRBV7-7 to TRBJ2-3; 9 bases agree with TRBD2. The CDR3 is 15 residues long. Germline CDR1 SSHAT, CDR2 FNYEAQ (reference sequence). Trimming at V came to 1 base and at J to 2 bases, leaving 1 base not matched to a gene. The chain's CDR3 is CASSLGLAVTDTQYF. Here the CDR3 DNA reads TGTGCCAGCAGCTTAGGACTAGCGGTCACAGATACGCAGTATTTT.

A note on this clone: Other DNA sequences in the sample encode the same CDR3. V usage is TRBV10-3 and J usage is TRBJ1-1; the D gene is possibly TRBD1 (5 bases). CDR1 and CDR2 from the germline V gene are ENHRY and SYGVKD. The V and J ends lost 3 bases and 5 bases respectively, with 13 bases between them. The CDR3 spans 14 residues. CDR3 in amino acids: CAISDFGGRTEAFF. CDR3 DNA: TGTGCCATCAGTGATTTCGGGGGAAGGACTGAAGCTTTCTTT.

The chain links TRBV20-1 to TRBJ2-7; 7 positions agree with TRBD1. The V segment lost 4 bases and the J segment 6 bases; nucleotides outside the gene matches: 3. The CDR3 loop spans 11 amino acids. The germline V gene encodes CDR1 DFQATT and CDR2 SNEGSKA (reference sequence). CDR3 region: CSAIDRAEQYF. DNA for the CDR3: TGCAGTGCTATTGACAGGGCCGAGCAGTACTTC.

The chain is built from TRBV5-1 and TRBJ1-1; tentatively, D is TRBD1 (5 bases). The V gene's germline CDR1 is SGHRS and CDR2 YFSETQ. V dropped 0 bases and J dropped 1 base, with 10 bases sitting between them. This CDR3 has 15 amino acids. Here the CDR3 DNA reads TGCGCCAGCAGCTTGGAAGGGGCTCCGAACACTGAAGCTTTCTTT. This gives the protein CASSLEGAPNTEAFF.

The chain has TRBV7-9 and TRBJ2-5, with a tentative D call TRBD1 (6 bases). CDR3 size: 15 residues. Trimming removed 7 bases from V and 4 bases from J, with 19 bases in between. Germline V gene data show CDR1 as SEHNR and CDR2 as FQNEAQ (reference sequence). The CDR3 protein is CASTTLQGRGETQYF. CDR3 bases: TGTGCCAGCACTACCTTACAGGGCCGGGGAGAGACCCAGTACTTC.

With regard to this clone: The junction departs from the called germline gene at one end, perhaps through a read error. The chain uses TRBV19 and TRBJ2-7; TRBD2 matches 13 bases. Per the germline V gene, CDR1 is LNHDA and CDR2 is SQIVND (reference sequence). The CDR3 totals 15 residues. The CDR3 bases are TGTGCCAGTAGCCGGACTAGCGGGGGCCCCTACGGGCAGTACTTC. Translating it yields CASSRTSGGPYGQYF.

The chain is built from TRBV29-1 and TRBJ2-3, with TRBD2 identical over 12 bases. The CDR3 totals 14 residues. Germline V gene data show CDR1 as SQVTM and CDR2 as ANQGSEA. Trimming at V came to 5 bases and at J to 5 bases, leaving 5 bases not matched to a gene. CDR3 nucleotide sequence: TGCAGCGTTCGGACTAGCGGGGTTGAAGATACGCAGTATTTT. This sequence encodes CSVRTSGVEDTQYF.

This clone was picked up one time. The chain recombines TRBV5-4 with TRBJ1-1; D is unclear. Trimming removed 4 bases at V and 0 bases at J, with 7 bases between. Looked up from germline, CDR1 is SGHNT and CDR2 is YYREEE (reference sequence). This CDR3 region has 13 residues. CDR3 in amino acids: CASSVQMNTEAFF. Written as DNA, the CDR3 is TGTGCCAGCAGCGTACAGATGAACACTGAAGCTTTCTTT.

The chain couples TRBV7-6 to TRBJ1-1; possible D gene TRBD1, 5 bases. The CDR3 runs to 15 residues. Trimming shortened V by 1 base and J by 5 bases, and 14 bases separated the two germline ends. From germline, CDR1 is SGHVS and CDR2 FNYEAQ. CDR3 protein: CASSLVDPGRTEAFF. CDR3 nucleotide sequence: TGTGCCAGCAGCTTAGTGGATCCAGGGCGAACTGAAGCTTTCTTT.

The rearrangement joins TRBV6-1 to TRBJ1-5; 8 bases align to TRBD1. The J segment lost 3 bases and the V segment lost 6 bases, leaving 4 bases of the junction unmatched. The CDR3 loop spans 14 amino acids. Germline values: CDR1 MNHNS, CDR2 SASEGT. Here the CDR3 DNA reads TGTGCCAGCAGGCGGACAGGGACCAATCAGCCCCAGCATTTT. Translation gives CASRRTGTNQPQHF.

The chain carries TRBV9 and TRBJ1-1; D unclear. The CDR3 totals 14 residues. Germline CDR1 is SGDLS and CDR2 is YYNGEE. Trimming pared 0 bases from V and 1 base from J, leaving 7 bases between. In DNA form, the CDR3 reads TGTGCCAGCAGCGTAGGCTCACAGAACACTGAAGCTTTCTTT. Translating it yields CASSVGSQNTEAFF.

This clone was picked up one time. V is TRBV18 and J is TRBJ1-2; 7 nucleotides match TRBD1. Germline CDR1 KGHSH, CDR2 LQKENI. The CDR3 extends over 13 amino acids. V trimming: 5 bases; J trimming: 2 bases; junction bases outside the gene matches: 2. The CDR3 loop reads CASSEQGNYGYTF. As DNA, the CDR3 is TGTGCCAGCTCAGAACAGGGGAACTATGGCTACACCTTC.

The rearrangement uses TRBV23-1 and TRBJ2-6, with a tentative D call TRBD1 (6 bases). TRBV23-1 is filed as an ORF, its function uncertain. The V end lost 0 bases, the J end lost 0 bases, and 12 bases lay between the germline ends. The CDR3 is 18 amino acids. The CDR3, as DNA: TGCGCCAGCAGTCAATCAGGGGGTTCCCTCTCTGGGGCCAACGTCCTGACTTTC. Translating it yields CASSQSGGSLSGANVLTF.

In DNA, the CDR3 is TGTGCCAGCAGCCCTCGGGGTGAAGCTTTCTTT. This sequence encodes CASSPRGEAFF. The chain carries TRBV7-9 and TRBJ1-1; the D is unclear. The CDR3 length is 11 residues. In germline, CDR1 is SEHNR, CDR2 FQNEAQ (reference sequence). V lost 5 bases, J lost 7 bases, and 8 bases lay in between.

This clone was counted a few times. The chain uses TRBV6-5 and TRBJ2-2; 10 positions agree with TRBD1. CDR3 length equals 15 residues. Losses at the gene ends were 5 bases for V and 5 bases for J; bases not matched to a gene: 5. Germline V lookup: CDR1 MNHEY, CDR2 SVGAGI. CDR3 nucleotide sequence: TGTGCCAGCAGTGGGGGACAGGGGAGGACCGGGGAGCTGTTTTTT. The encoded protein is CASSGGQGRTGELFF.

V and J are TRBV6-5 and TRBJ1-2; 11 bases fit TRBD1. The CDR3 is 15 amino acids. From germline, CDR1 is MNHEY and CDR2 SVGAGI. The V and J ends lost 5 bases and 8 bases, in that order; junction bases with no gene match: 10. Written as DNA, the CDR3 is TGTGCCAGCAGTGCCCGGGACAGGGGGGCGCGGGGCTACACCTTC. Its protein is CASSARDRGARGYTF.

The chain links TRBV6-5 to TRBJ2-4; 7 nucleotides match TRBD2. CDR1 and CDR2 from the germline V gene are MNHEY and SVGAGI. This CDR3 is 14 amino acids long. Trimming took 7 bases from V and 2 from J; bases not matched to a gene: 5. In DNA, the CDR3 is TGTGCCAGCACCCCGGGAGGATCCAAAAACATTCAGTACTTC. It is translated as CASTPGGSKNIQYF.

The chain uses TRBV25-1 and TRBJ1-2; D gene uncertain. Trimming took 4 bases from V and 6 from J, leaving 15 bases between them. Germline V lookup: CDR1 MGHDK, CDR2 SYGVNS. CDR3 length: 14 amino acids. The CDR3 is CASSAGGILDGYTF. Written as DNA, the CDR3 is TGTGCCAGCAGTGCGGGAGGGATTTTAGATGGCTACACCTTC.

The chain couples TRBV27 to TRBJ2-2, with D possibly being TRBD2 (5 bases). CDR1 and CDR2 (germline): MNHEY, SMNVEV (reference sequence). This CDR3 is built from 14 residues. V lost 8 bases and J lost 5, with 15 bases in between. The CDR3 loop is CASSLIPGTGELFF. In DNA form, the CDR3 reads TGTGCCAGCTCCCTAATCCCGGGGACCGGGGAGCTGTTTTTT.

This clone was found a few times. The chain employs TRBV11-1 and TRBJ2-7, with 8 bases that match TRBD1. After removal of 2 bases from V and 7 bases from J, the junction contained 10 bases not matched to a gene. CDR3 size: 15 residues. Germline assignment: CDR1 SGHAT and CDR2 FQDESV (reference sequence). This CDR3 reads CASSLTDQGAGEQYF. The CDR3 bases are TGTGCCAGCAGCTTAACGGACCAGGGGGCTGGAGAGCAGTACTTC.